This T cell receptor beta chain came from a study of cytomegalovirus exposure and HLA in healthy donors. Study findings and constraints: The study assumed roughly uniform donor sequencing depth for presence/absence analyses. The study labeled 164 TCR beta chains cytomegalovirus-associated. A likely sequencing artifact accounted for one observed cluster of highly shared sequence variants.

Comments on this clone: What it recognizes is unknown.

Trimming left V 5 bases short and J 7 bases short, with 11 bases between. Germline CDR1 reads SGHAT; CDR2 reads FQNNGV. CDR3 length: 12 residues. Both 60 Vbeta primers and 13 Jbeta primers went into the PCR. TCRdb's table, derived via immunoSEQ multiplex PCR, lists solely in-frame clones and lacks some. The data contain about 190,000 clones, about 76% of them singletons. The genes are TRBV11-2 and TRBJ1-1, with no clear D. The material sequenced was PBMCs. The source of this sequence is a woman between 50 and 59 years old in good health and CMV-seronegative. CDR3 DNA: TGTGCCAGCAGCCCGGGGTGGAATGAAGCTTTCTTT. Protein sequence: CASSPGWNEAFF.